This entry lists 27 T cell receptor beta chains sequenced from one sample in a study of blood T cell repertoires in COVID-19. Only in-frame clones appear in the TCRdb table, and some are missing; sequencing was by immunoSEQ multiplex PCR. The sample has over 30,000 clones, less than 95% seen once; the top ten hold approximately 19%. The sequencing sample was made of peripheral blood. All receptors come from a man aged 80 or over with acute or convalescent COVID-19.

The J gene is TRBJ1-2, the V gene TRBV19, with 8 bases aligning to TRBD1. The V gene end was trimmed by 5 bases and the J gene end by 1 base; junction bases not matched to a gene: 9. Per germline, CDR1 LNHDA and CDR2 SQIVND (reference sequence). This CDR3 spans 16 amino acids. CDR3 nucleotide sequence: TGTGCCAGTAGTTCAGGACAGGGCGGAGTTAACTATGGCTACACCTTC. Its translation: CASSSGQGGVNYGYTF.

The gene calls are TRBV28 and TRBJ1-2, with 8 bases matching TRBD1. Trimming at V came to 4 bases and at J to 8 bases, leaving 6 bases not matched to a gene. Germline V CDR1 and CDR2: MDHEN, SYDVKM. This CDR3 has 13 amino acids. The CDR3 loop reads CASSWGQEWGYTF. In nucleotides, the CDR3 is TGTGCCAGCAGTTGGGGACAGGAGTGGGGCTACACCTTC.

The chain couples TRBV27 to TRBJ1-5; tentatively, D is TRBD1 (6 bases). Trimming took off 5 bases at V and 1 base at J, with 15 bases between the two ends. The CDR3 has 16 residues. The germline CDR1 and CDR2 sequences are MNHEY and SMNVEV (reference sequence). Written as DNA, the CDR3 is TGTGCCAGCAGTCTGGGGGGGGCGAGGAGCAATCAGCCCCAGCATTTT. This translates into CASSLGGARSNQPQHF.

The rearrangement uses TRBV29-1 and TRBJ2-3, with 12 bases that match TRBD2. V was pared by 7 bases and J by 2 bases, with 7 bases of the junction left unmatched. The CDR3 length is 15 residues. Germline CDR1 reads SQVTM; CDR2 reads ANQGSEA. The CDR3 nucleotides read TGCAGCGCGCGACTAGCGGGGGCCAACACAGATACGCAGTATTTT. It translates to CSARLAGANTDTQYF.

The rearrangement links TRBV10-3 to TRBJ1-1, with no clear D. V lost 4 bases to trimming and J lost 0 bases, with 15 bases between them. Germline CDR1 is ENHRY and CDR2 is SYGVKD. This CDR3 has 16 residues. The CDR3 loop is CAISGRVLAMNTEAFF. CDR3 DNA sequence: TGTGCCATCAGTGGGCGGGTTCTGGCCATGAACACTGAAGCTTTCTTT.

This chain uses TRBV7-6 with TRBJ1-6; 10 bases line up with TRBD1. With 2 bases clipped from V and 3 bases from J, the junction kept 1 base outside the gene matches. CDR1 SGHVS and CDR2 FNYEAQ come from the germline V gene. This CDR3 spans 16 amino acids. The CDR3 region has the DNA TGTGCCAGCAGCTTAAGGGACAGGGGCTATAATTCACCCCTCCACTTT. It encodes CASSLRDRGYNSPLHF.

CDR3 amino acids: CASSPSLPGSGELFF. The CDR3 nucleotides read TGTGCCAGCTCACCTTCCCTTCCTGGCTCCGGGGAGCTGTTTTTT. This chain uses TRBV18 with TRBJ2-2; D remains unclear. Trimming removed 3 bases from V and 6 bases from J, with 14 bases in between. Germline V gene data show CDR1 as KGHSH and CDR2 as LQKENI. The length of the CDR3 is 15 residues.

This chain connects TRBV6-5 to TRBJ1-5; D is possibly TRBD1 (6 bases). Looked up from germline, CDR1 is MNHEY and CDR2 is SVGAGI. The CDR3 contains 15 residues. V gave up 8 bases and J gave up 3 bases, with 17 bases separating them. Written as DNA, the CDR3 is TGTGCCAGCTCCGGGGGGGGGCGCGTCAATCAGCCCCAGCATTTT. It encodes CASSGGGRVNQPQHF.

The chain joins TRBV28 to TRBJ2-7; D perhaps matches TRBD2 (5 bases). The CDR3 has 14 amino acids. V lost 8 bases, J lost 3 bases, and 17 bases lay in between. Germline V gene sequence: CDR1 MDHEN, CDR2 SYDVKM. In nucleotides, the CDR3 is TGTGCCAGCGGACCTCTAGCACGTTTCTACGAGCAGTACTTC. Translated: CASGPLARFYEQYF.

The gene calls are TRBV30 and TRBJ2-5; D perhaps matches TRBD1 (8 bases). Trimming left V 1 base short and J 6 bases short, with 18 bases between. Germline assignment: CDR1 GTSNPN and CDR2 SVGIG (reference sequence). CDR3 length: 15 amino acids. The CDR3 protein is CAWSETGGGSQTQYF. As DNA, the CDR3 is TGTGCCTGGAGTGAAACAGGGGGGGGAAGTCAGACCCAGTACTTC.

This chain uses TRBV10-3 with TRBJ2-5, with TRBD1 matching 9 bases. This CDR3 contains 14 residues. CDR1 ENHRY and CDR2 SYGVKD come from the germline V gene. Trimming took 8 bases from V and 1 from J; bases not matched to a gene: 5. The CDR3 sequence is CAIAGQGGQETQYF. As DNA, the CDR3 is TGTGCCATCGCGGGACAGGGAGGCCAAGAGACCCAGTACTTC.

The rearrangement joins TRBV3-1 (or the pseudogene TRBV3-2) to TRBJ2-7, with 10 bases fitting TRBD2. CDR3 size: 13 residues. Germline CDR1 and CDR2: LGHDT and YNNKEL (reference sequence). J gave up 9 bases and V 1 base, and 3 bases lay outside the gene matches. CDR3 sequence: CASSQGVAGGQYF. The CDR3 nucleotides are TGTGCCAGCAGCCAAGGGGTAGCGGGGGGGCAGTACTTC.

This chain connects TRBV9 to TRBJ2-7; 8 nucleotides line up with TRBD1. The CDR3 loop spans 16 amino acids. CDR1 is SGDLS, CDR2 YYNGEE, per germline. With V trimmed by 3 bases and J by 5 bases, 13 bases remained unmatched. CDR3 bases: TGTGCCAGCAGCGCCTCCCTGAGCAGGGGGCTCCACGAGCAGTACTTC. Its translation is CASSASLSRGLHEQYF.

The chain has TRBV10-3 and TRBJ1-1, with TRBD1 as a possible D gene (6 bases). Germline-derived CDR1 and CDR2 are ENHRY and SYGVKD. V lost 7 bases and J lost 2, with 14 bases in between. The CDR3 is made up of 14 amino acids. Here the CDR3 DNA reads TGTGCCATCATGGCCTCAGGGGCAAACACTGAAGCTTTCTTT. It encodes CAIMASGANTEAFF.

CDR3: CATSRQQGISNQPQHF. In DNA, the CDR3 is TGTGCCACCAGCCGCCAACAGGGGATTAGCAATCAGCCCCAGCATTTT. V and J are TRBV15 and TRBJ1-5, with 7 bases aligning to TRBD1. Losses at the gene ends were 5 bases for V and 0 bases for J; bases not matched to a gene: 7. This CDR3 has 16 residues. Germline loops: CDR1 LNHNV, CDR2 YYDKDF (reference sequence).

The rearrangement joins TRBV5-4 to TRBJ1-4, with D perhaps matching TRBD1 (5 bases). The CDR3 is made up of 13 amino acids. The germline V gene encodes CDR1 SGHNT and CDR2 YYREEE (reference sequence). V lost 1 base and J lost 8, with 9 bases in between. The CDR3: CASSLRGEEKLFF. CDR3 DNA sequence: TGTGCCAGCAGCTTGAGGGGTGAGGAAAAACTGTTTTTT.

This clone was seen a few times. The limits of the CDR3 on the DNA are not certain, so only TCRdb's listed CDR3 is given. The CDR3: CASSVDRVGPGTQYF. The chain uses TRBV9 and TRBJ2-3; TRBD2, the table's D call, was not compared with the DNA. Germline-derived CDR1 and CDR2 are SGDLS and YYNGEE. The CDR3 comprises 15 residues, both ends counted.

The chain links TRBV28 to TRBJ1-5, with TRBD1 matching over 8 bases. CDR1 is MDHEN, CDR2 SYDVKM, per germline. J lost 0 bases, V lost 2 bases, and 3 bases had no gene match. The CDR3 consists of 16 residues. Written as DNA, the CDR3 is TGTGCCAGCAGTTTACCGCAGGGGGCTAGCAATCAGCCCCAGCATTTT. This codes for CASSLPQGASNQPQHF. The full variable domain, rest sourced from reference TRBV28 and TRBJ1-5, is DVKVTQSSRYLVKRTGEKVFLECVQDMDHENMFWYRQDPGLGLRLIYFSYDVKMKEKGDIPEGYSVSREKKERFSLILESASTNQTSMYLCASSLPQGASNQPQHFGDGTRLSIL.

J is TRBJ2-2 and V is TRBV3-1 (or the pseudogene TRBV3-2); 13 bases map to TRBD2. Trimming at V came to 1 base and at J to 4 bases, leaving 3 bases not matched to a gene. The CDR3 runs 17 residues. The germline gives CDR1 LGHDT, CDR2 YNNKEL (reference sequence). This chain's CDR3 is CASSQGTSGGPTGELFF. Here the CDR3 DNA reads TGTGCCAGCAGCCAAGGGACTAGCGGGGGCCCCACCGGGGAGCTGTTTTTT.

The chain employs TRBV12-3 or TRBV12-4 and TRBJ2-2; D is unclear. This CDR3 has 12 residues. V lost 2 bases and J 8 bases, leaving 6 bases between the germline ends. The DNA of the CDR3 is TGTGCCAGCAGTTTAATCGAGGGGGAGCTGTTTTTT. This codes for CASSLIEGELFF.

The chain employs TRBV5-1 and TRBJ2-1, with TRBD1 identical over 8 bases. The junction had 9 bases not matched to a gene; V was cut back by 4 bases and J by 0 bases. Germline-derived CDR1 and CDR2 are SGHRS and YFSETQ. The CDR3 has 17 residues. This CDR3 reads CASSAAGTGYSYNEQFF. CDR3 in DNA: TGCGCCAGCAGCGCCGCCGGGACAGGATACTCCTACAATGAGCAGTTCTTC.

The rearrangement uses TRBV6-1 and TRBJ2-2; 9 positions agree with TRBD1. This CDR3 spans 17 amino acids. V was clipped by 1 base and J by 5 bases; unmatched bases: 8. Germline CDR1 MNHNS, CDR2 SASEGT. CDR3 DNA sequence: TGTGCCAGCAGTGAAGTAGGGGGGGGACAGGGAACCGGGGAGCTGTTTTTT. Its translation: CASSEVGGGQGTGELFF.

The rearrangement links TRBV15 to TRBJ2-1; TRBD2 might be the D (5 bases). The CDR3 has 14 amino acids. The germline CDR1 and CDR2 sequences are LNHNV and YYDKDF (reference sequence). The V end was cut by 1 base, the J end by 6 bases, with 10 bases between. DNA for the CDR3: TGTGCCACCAGCAGAGGCCGTCGGGGCAATGAGCAGTTCTTC. The encoded protein is CATSRGRRGNEQFF.

The V gene is TRBV18, the J gene TRBJ2-7; TRBD1 matches at 9 bases. The CDR3 length is 15 residues. Germline CDR1 KGHSH, CDR2 LQKENI. Germline trimming cut 1 base from V and 4 bases from J; bases unmatched to any gene: 5. CDR3 DNA: TGTGCCAGCTCACCACGAACGGGACAGGGATACGAGCAGTACTTC. Its protein is CASSPRTGQGYEQYF.

In its sample, this clone was seen once. This chain uses TRBV9 with TRBJ2-5; 14 bases match TRBD2. Germline CDR1 SGDLS, CDR2 YYNGEE. J gave up 5 bases and V 1 base, and 7 bases lay outside the gene matches. The CDR3 covers 17 residues. CDR3 DNA sequence: TGTGCCAGCAGCGTAACGGGACTAGCGGGGGAGGAGGAGACCCAGTACTTC. This gives the protein CASSVTGLAGEEETQYF. Based on the CDR3 plus reference TRBV9 and TRBJ2-5, the full variable domain is DSGVTQTPKHLITATGQRVTLRCSPRSGDLSVYWYQQSLDQGLQFLIQYYNGEERAKGNILERFSAQQFPDLHSELNLSSLELGDSALYFCASSVTGLAGEEETQYFGPGTRLLVL.

The chain couples TRBV13 to TRBJ1-5, with D uncertain. CDR3 length equals 12 residues. V was cut by 3 bases and J by 4 bases, with 4 bases left in between. Germline lookup yields CDR1 PRHDT and CDR2 FYEKMQ (reference sequence). The CDR3 sequence is CASSFLNQPQHF. CDR3 nucleotides: TGTGCCAGCAGCTTCTTGAATCAGCCCCAGCATTTT.

The rearrangement joins TRBV25-1 to TRBJ1-1; D gene uncertain. The V end was cut by 0 bases, the J end by 1 base, with 3 bases between. The length of the CDR3 is 13 residues. CDR1 is MGHDK, CDR2 SYGVNS, per germline. This CDR3 reads CASSEYKNTEAFF. The DNA of the CDR3 is TGTGCCAGCAGTGAATACAAGAACACTGAAGCTTTCTTT.